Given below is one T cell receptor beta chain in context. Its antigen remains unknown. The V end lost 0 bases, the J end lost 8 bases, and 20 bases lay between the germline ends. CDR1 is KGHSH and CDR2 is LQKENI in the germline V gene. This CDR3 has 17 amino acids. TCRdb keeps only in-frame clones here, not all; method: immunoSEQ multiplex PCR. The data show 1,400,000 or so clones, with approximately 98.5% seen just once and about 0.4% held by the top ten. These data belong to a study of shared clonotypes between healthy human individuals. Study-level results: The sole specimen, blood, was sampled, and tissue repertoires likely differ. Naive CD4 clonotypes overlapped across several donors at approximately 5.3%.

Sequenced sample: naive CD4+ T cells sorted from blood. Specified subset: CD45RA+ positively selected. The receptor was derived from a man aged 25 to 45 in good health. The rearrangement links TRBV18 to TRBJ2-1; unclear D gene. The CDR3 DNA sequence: TGTGCCAGCTCACCACCTATAGCCGGTTTGTTTGGCGATGAGCAGTTCTTC. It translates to CASSPPIAGLFGDEQFF.